This T cell receptor beta chain was retrieved from a study of control samples from healthy donors and cancer patients. The repertoire was sequenced with immunoSEQ multiplex PCR; TCRdb's copy has only in-frame clones and lacks some. The data show 150,000 to 200,000 clones, about nine tenths seen once. The J segment lost 10 bases and the V segment lost 0 bases, leaving 11 bases of the junction unmatched. Looked up from germline, CDR1 is SGHRS and CDR2 is YFSETQ. The CDR3 is made up of 16 amino acids. The origin of this receptor is a woman aged 30 to 39 in good health. The sample was blood. J is TRBJ2-1 and V is TRBV5-1; 9 nucleotides align to TRBD1. CDR3: CASSLDPGTGTVEQFF. Here the CDR3 DNA reads TGCGCCAGCAGCTTGGACCCCGGGACAGGGACGGTGGAGCAGTTCTTC.